This T cell receptor (beta chain) is from a study of radiotherapy plus CTLA-4 blockade in lung cancer. This table comes from immunoSEQ multiplex PCR, and its TCRdb copy is limited to in-frame clones, with some not included. The sample consists of almost 55,000 clones, roughly three quarters of them appearing once. Whole-study results and caveats: Early shifts in blood T cell clones, with interferon-beta, reportedly predicted response best.

About this clone itself: The antigen is unknown.

V lost 1 base, J lost 0 bases, and 0 bases stayed unmatched. The CDR3 loop spans 15 amino acids. Germline CDR1 is SGHAT and CDR2 is FQDESV (reference sequence). This specimen consisted of peripheral blood, obtained from a patient treated with radiotherapy plus ipilimumab. This chain links TRBV11-1 with TRBJ2-7; 10 positions agree with TRBD2. This TCR was sampled from a human donor with non-small cell lung cancer who had a partial response to radiotherapy plus ipilimumab. CDR3 in DNA: TGTGCCAGCAGCTTAGTAGCGGGGGGCTCCTACGAGCAGTACTTC. Protein sequence: CASSLVAGGSYEQYF.